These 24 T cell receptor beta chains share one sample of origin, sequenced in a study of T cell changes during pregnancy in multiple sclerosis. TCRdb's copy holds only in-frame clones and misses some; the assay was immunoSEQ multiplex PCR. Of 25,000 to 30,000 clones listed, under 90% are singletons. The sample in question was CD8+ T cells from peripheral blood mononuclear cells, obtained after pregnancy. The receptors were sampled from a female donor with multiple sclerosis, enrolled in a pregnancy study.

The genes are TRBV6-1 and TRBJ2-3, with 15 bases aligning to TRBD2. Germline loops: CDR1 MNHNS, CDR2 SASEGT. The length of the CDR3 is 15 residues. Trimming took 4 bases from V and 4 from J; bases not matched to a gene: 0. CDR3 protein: CASSGTSGGADTQYF. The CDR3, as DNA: TGTGCCAGCAGTGGGACTAGCGGGGGGGCAGATACGCAGTATTTT.

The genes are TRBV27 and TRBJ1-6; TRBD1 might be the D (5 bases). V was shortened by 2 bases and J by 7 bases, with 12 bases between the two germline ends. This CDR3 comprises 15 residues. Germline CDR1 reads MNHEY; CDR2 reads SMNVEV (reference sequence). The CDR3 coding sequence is TGTGCCAGCAGTTTAATAAGGGAGGGGAATTCACCCCTCCACTTT. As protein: CASSLIREGNSPLHF.

CDR3 protein: CSVEAKVRYSNQPQHF. Written as DNA, the CDR3 is TGCAGCGTTGAAGCCAAAGTCAGGTATAGCAATCAGCCCCAGCATTTT. V gene TRBV29-1 combines with J gene TRBJ1-5, with unresolved D. V was clipped by 1 base and J by 0 bases, with 13 bases between them. CDR1 is SQVTM, CDR2 ANQGSEA, per germline. The length of the CDR3 is 16 residues. The full variable domain, with the rest looked up from reference TRBV29-1 and TRBJ1-5, is SAVISQKPSRDICQRGTSLTIQCQVDSQVTMMFWYRQQPGQSLTLIATANQGSEATYESGFVIDKFPISRPNLTFSTLTVSNMSPEDSSIYLCSVEAKVRYSNQPQHFGDGTRLSIL.

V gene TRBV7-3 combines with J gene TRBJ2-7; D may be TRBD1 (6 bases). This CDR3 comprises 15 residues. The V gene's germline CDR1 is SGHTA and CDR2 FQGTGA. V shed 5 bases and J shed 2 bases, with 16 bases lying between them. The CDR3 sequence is CASSPSPTGTYEQYF. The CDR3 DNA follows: TGTGCCAGCAGCCCATCACCGACAGGAACCTACGAGCAGTACTTC.

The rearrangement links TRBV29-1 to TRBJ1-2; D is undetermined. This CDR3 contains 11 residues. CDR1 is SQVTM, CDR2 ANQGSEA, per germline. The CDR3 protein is CRTSGEYGYTF. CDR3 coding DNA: TGCAGAACCTCCGGGGAATATGGCTACACCTTC.

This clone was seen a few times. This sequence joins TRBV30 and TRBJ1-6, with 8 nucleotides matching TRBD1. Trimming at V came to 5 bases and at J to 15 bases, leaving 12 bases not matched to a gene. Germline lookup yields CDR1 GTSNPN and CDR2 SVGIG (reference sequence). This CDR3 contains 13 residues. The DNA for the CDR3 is TGTGCCTGGGGTGGACAGGGCTGGCACCACCTCCACTTT. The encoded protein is CAWGGQGWHHLHF.

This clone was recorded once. For the CDR3, the DNA is TGTGCCACCAGCAGAGATAGCGGGGGACCCACAGAGCAGTTCTTC. Encoded protein: CATSRDSGGPTEQFF. V is TRBV15 and J is TRBJ2-1; 9 nucleotides match TRBD2. Trimming removed 0 bases from V and 10 bases from J; junction bases left unmatched: 7. This CDR3 region has 15 residues. Germline V gives CDR1 LNHNV, CDR2 YYDKDF (reference sequence).

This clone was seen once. For the CDR3, the DNA is TGTGCCAGCAGCCGCCGGGATGCAACTAATGAAAAACTGTTTTTT. Its translation is CASSRRDATNEKLFF. This chain links TRBV5-6 with TRBJ1-4; D ambiguous. Trimming pared 4 bases from V and 0 bases from J, leaving 10 bases between. The CDR3 length is 15 residues. Germline V gene sequence: CDR1 SGHDT, CDR2 YYEEEE.

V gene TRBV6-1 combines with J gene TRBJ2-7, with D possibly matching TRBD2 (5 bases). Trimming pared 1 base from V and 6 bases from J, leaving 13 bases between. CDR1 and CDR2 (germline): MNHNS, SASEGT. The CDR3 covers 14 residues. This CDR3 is CASSEVGAPVEQYF. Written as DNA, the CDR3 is TGTGCCAGCAGTGAAGTGGGAGCGCCCGTCGAGCAGTACTTC.

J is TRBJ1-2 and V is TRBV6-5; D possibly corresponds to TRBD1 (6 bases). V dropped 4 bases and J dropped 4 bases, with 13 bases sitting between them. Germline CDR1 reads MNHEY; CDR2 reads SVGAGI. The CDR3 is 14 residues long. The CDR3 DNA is TGTGCCAGCAGTTCTTGGACAGCCACCTATGGCTACACCTTC. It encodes CASSSWTATYGYTF.

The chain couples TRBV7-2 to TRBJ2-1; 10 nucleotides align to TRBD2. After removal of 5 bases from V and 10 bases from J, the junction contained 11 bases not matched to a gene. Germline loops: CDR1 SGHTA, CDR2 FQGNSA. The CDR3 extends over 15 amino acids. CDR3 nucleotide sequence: TGTGCCAGCAGCCTGGCCTCTAGCGGGGGAGAGGAGCAGTTCTTC. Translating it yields CASSLASSGGEEQFF.

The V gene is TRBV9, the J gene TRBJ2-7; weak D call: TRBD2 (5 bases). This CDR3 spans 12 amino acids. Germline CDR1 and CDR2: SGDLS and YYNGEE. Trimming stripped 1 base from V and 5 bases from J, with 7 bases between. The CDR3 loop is CASSVTGNEQYF. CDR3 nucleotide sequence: TGTGCCAGCAGCGTAACGGGGAACGAGCAGTACTTC. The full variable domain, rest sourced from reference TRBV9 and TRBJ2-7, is DSGVTQTPKHLITATGQRVTLRCSPRSGDLSVYWYQQSLDQGLQFLIQYYNGEERAKGNILERFSAQQFPDLHSELNLSSLELGDSALYFCASSVTGNEQYFGPGTRLTVT.

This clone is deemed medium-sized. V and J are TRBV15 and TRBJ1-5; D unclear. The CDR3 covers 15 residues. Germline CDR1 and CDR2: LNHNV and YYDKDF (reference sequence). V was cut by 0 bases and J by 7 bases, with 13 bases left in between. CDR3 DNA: TGTGCCACCAGCAGAGATTTGGGAGCAAGCCAGCCCCAGCATTTT. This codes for CATSRDLGASQPQHF.

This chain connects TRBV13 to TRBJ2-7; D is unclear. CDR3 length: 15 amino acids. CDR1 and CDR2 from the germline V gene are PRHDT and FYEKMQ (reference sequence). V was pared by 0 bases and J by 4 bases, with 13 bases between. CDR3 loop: CASSLGIHWAYEQYF. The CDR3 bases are TGTGCCAGCAGCTTAGGTATCCATTGGGCGTACGAGCAGTACTTC.

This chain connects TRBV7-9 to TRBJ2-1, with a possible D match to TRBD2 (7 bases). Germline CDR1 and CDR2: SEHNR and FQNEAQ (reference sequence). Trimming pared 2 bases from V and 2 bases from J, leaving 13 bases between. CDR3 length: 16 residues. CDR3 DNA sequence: TGTGCCAGCAGCTTACCCCCCGGGGGGCCCTACAATGAGCAGTTCTTC. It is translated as CASSLPPGGPYNEQFF.

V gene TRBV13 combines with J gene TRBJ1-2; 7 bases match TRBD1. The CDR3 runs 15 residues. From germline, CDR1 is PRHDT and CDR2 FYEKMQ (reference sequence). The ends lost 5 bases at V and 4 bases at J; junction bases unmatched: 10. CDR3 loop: CASSPDRVPSYGYTF. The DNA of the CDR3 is TGTGCCAGCAGCCCCGACAGGGTACCTTCCTATGGCTACACCTTC.

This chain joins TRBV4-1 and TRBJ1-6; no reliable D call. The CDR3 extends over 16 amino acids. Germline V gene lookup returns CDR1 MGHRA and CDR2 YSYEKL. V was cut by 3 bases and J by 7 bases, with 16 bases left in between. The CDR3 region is CASSHQWAGMNSPLHF. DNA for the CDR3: TGCGCCAGCAGCCACCAATGGGCAGGTATGAATTCACCCCTCCACTTT.

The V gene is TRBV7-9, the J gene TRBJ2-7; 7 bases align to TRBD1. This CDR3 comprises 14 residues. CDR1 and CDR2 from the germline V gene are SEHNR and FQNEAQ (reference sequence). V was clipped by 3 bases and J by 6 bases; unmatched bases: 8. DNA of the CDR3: TGTGCCAGCAGCTTTCCAGACAGGGAAGGCGAGCAGTACTTC. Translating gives CASSFPDREGEQYF.

The DNA for the CDR3 is TGCGCCAGCAGCTTGGTTCTACAAGAGACCCAGTACTTC. Translated: CASSLVLQETQYF. V usage is TRBV5-1 and J usage is TRBJ2-5; no firm D call. This CDR3 spans 13 amino acids. The germline gives CDR1 SGHRS, CDR2 YFSETQ. V was pared by 0 bases and J by 2 bases, with 5 bases between. The complete variable domain, with remaining parts taken from reference TRBV5-1 and TRBJ2-5, reads KAGVTQTPRYLIKTRGQQVTLSCSPISGHRSVSWYQQTPGQGLQFLFEYFSETQRNKGNFPGRFSGRQFSNSRSEMNVSTLELGDSALYLCASSLVLQETQYFGPGTRLLVL.

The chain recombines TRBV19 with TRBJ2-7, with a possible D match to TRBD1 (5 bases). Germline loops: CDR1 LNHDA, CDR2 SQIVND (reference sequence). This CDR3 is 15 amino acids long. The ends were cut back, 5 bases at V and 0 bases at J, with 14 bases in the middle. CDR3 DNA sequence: TGTGCCAGTAGTGCCACAGGTTCTAGCTCCTACGAGCAGTACTTC. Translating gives CASSATGSSSYEQYF.

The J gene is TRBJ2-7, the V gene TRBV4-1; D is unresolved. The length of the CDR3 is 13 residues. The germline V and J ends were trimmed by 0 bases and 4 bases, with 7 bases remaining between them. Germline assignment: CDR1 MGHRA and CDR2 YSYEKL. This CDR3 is CASSQDVTYEQYF. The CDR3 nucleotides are TGCGCCAGCAGCCAAGATGTGACTTACGAGCAGTACTTC.

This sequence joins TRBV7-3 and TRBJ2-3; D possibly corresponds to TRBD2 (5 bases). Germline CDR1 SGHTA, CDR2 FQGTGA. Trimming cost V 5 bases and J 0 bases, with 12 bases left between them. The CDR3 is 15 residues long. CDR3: CASSPGEKSTDTQYF. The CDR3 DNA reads TGTGCCAGCAGCCCCGGGGAGAAGAGCACAGATACGCAGTATTTT. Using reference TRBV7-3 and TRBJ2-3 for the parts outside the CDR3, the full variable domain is GAGVSQTPSNKVTEKGKYVELRCDPISGHTALYWYRQSLGQGPEFLIYFQGTGAADDSGLPNDRFFAVRPEGSVSTLKIQRTERGDSAVYLCASSPGEKSTDTQYFGPGTRLTVL.

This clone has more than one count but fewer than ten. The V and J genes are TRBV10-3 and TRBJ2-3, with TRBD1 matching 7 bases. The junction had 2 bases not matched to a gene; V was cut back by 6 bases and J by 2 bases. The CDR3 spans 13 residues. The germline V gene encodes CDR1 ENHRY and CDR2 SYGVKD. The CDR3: CAISGTDTDTQYF. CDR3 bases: TGTGCCATCAGCGGGACAGACACAGATACGCAGTATTTT.

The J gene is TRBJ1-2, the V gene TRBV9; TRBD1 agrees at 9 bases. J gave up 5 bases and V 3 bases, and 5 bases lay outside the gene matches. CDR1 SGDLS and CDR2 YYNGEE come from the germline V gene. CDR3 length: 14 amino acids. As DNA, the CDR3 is TGTGCCAGCAGCGGGGACAGGGATGCTTATGGCTACACCTTC. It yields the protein CASSGDRDAYGYTF. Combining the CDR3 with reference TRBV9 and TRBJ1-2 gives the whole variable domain DSGVTQTPKHLITATGQRVTLRCSPRSGDLSVYWYQQSLDQGLQFLIQYYNGEERAKGNILERFSAQQFPDLHSELNLSSLELGDSALYFCASSGDRDAYGYTFGSGTRLTVV.